The TCR beta chain under discussion was sequenced for a study of cytomegalovirus exposure and HLA in healthy donors. The PCR had 60 Vbeta and 13 Jbeta primers. Here immunoSEQ multiplex PCR was the method, and the copy in TCRdb shows in-frame clones only, minus some. Here the sample spans 250,000 to 350,000 clones, roughly 88% being singletons. Germline CDR1 reads LNHDA; CDR2 reads SQIVND (reference sequence). V dropped 3 bases and J dropped 5; count of bases not matched to a gene: 7. The CDR3 length is 15 residues. Sequencing was performed on PBMCs. The gene calls are TRBV19 and TRBJ1-1, with 9 bases that match TRBD1. The TCR sequence derives from a man aged 35-49 years in good health and CMV-seropositive. The CDR3 protein is CASSIKPTGGTEAFF. As DNA, the CDR3 is TGTGCCAGTAGTATTAAACCGACAGGGGGTACTGAAGCTTTCTTT. The whole variable domain, remainder taken from reference TRBV19 and TRBJ1-1, is DGGITQSPKYLFRKEGQNVTLSCEQNLNHDAMYWYRQDPGQGLRLIYYSQIVNDFQKGDIAEGYSVSREKKESFPLTVTSAQKNPTAFYLCASSIKPTGGTEAFFGQGTRLTVV.